The 28 T cell receptor beta chains presented below share a single source sample, sequenced in a study of PD-1 blockade in classical Hodgkin lymphoma. Data came from immunoSEQ multiplex PCR; TCRdb stores just in-frame clones and leaves some out. Of fewer than 25,000 clones in the sample, about nine tenths are singletons; the top ten hold about an eighth. Each patient's relapse followed autologous stem cell transplantation, and brentuximab vedotin exposure varied. Sequenced material: peripheral blood mononuclear cells (PBMCs), taken before the second cycle of nivolumab. The receptors derive from a human donor with classical Hodgkin lymphoma.

The chain combines TRBV7-9 with TRBJ1-1, with TRBD1 as a possible D gene (5 bases). V was clipped by 4 bases and J by 2 bases, with 11 bases between them. CDR3 length: 14 amino acids. Germline V gene lookup returns CDR1 SEHNR and CDR2 FQNEAQ (reference sequence). CDR3 loop: CASSSMTANTEAFF. CDR3 in DNA: TGTGCCAGCAGCTCTATGACAGCTAACACTGAAGCTTTCTTT.

This chain connects TRBV7-9 to TRBJ2-1; 7 nucleotides agree with TRBD2. Germline V lookup: CDR1 SEHNR, CDR2 FQNEAQ (reference sequence). V lost 5 bases, J lost 4 bases, and 14 bases stayed unmatched. The CDR3 covers 17 residues. CDR3 region: CASSVGMGGGTYNEQFF. The CDR3 DNA is TGTGCCAGCAGCGTAGGCATGGGCGGGGGTACTTACAATGAGCAGTTCTTC.

The chain combines TRBV5-1 with TRBJ1-2; D is unclear. Trimming removed 0 bases from V and 0 bases from J, with 6 bases in between. The CDR3 has 14 residues. Looked up from germline, CDR1 is SGHRS and CDR2 is YFSETQ. The CDR3 spells CASSLGAANYGYTF. The DNA for the CDR3 is TGCGCCAGCAGCTTGGGCGCAGCTAACTATGGCTACACCTTC.

V usage is TRBV5-1 and J usage is TRBJ2-7; D may be TRBD1 (6 bases). V was cut by 1 base and J by 4 bases, with 15 bases left in between. Germline CDR1 SGHRS, CDR2 YFSETQ. The CDR3 runs to 15 residues. DNA of the CDR3: TGCGCCAGCAGCTTGCAGGGTCAGGGGACGTACGAGCAGTACTTC. This encodes CASSLQGQGTYEQYF.

The rearrangement uses TRBV9 and TRBJ2-5, with 10 bases matching TRBD2. Germline V gives CDR1 SGDLS, CDR2 YYNGEE. Trimming removed 3 bases from V and 4 bases from J; junction bases left unmatched: 3. This CDR3 spans 14 amino acids. For the CDR3, the DNA is TGTGCCAGCAGCGGGGGGACTAGCGCAGAGACCCAGTACTTC. Translating gives CASSGGTSAETQYF.

V is TRBV5-1 and J is TRBJ2-3; possibly TRBD2 for D (7 bases). CDR1 and CDR2 (germline): SGHRS, YFSETQ. The CDR3 totals 13 residues. V was cut by 4 bases and J by 5 bases, with 11 bases left in between. In DNA, the CDR3 is TGCGCCAGCAGCGCGGGGGCGGGAGATACGCAGTATTTT. It yields the protein CASSAGAGDTQYF. The full variable domain, with the rest looked up from reference TRBV5-1 and TRBJ2-3, is KAGVTQTPRYLIKTRGQQVTLSCSPISGHRSVSWYQQTPGQGLQFLFEYFSETQRNKGNFPGRFSGRQFSNSRSEMNVSTLELGDSALYLCASSAGAGDTQYFGPGTRLTVL.

The rearrangement joins TRBV5-1 to TRBJ2-5; 8 nucleotides agree with TRBD2. Trimming at V came to 1 base and at J to 5 bases, leaving 10 bases not matched to a gene. The CDR3 extends over 16 amino acids. CDR1 and CDR2 (germline): SGHRS, YFSETQ. The CDR3 nucleotides read TGCGCCAGCAGCTTGATCCCGGGGGGGCAAGGGGAGACCCAGTACTTC. Encoded protein: CASSLIPGGQGETQYF.

The genes are TRBV30 and TRBJ1-6, with no clear D. Trimming cost V 6 bases and J 8 bases, with 23 bases left between them. The CDR3 length is 16 residues. In germline, CDR1 is GTSNPN, CDR2 SVGIG (reference sequence). The CDR3 bases are TGTGCCTGTCAAGGAGACACCTCGAGGGCATATTCACCCCTCCACTTT. It encodes CACQGDTSRAYSPLHF. The full variable domain, with the rest looked up from reference TRBV30 and TRBJ1-6, is SQTIHQWPATLVQPVGSPLSLECTVEGTSNPNLYWYRQAAGRGLQLLFYSVGIGQISSEVPQNLSASRPQDRQFILSSKKLLLSDSGFYLCACQGDTSRAYSPLHFGNGTRLTVT.

The chain recombines TRBV7-3 with TRBJ2-2; 8 bases fit TRBD2. The CDR3 is 13 amino acids. V shed 3 bases, J shed 7 bases, and the junction held 1 base outside the gene matches. From germline, CDR1 is SGHTA and CDR2 FQGTGA. The DNA for the CDR3 is TGTGCCAGCAGCTTGGCGGGAGGCGGGGAGCTGTTTTTT. It translates to CASSLAGGGELFF.

The chain links TRBV9 to TRBJ1-6, with D perhaps TRBD1 (5 bases). Germline CDR1 reads SGDLS; CDR2 reads YYNGEE. V lost 3 bases, J lost 7 bases, and 14 bases lay in between. The CDR3 is made up of 15 amino acids. The CDR3 spells CASSEWGMANSPLHF. DNA for the CDR3: TGTGCCAGCAGCGAGTGGGGCATGGCAAATTCACCCCTCCACTTT.

The chain links TRBV19 to TRBJ2-3; 7 bases are shared with TRBD1. Germline trimming cut 6 bases from V and 1 base from J; bases unmatched to any gene: 19. Germline V gene data show CDR1 as LNHDA and CDR2 as SQIVND (reference sequence). This CDR3 is built from 19 residues. Written as DNA, the CDR3 is TGTGCCAGTAGGTTCGGAACAGGGGAGAGAGGGGTGGGCACAGATACGCAGTATTTT. Protein: CASRFGTGERGVGTDTQYF.

V usage is TRBV18 and J usage is TRBJ1-3, with 8 bases identical to TRBD1. This CDR3 region has 16 residues. Trimming at V came to 4 bases and at J to 0 bases, leaving 5 bases not matched to a gene. Germline V lookup: CDR1 KGHSH, CDR2 LQKENI. The CDR3, as DNA: TGTGCCAGCTCACGTCGACAGGGGAGCTCTGGAAACACCATATATTTT. Translating gives CASSRRQGSSGNTIYF.

This clone was found a few times. The CDR3 reads CASSYRESGGVDLTF. Written as DNA, the CDR3 is TGTGCCAGCAGTTACCGAGAGAGCGGGGGGGTCGACTTAACCTTC. The rearrangement links TRBV6-6 to TRBJ1-2, with D perhaps matching TRBD1 (5 bases). The CDR3 totals 15 residues. In germline, CDR1 is MNHNY, CDR2 SVGAGI (reference sequence). The V end lost 2 bases, the J end lost 14 bases, and 24 bases lay between the germline ends.

A remark on this clone: One end of the junction does not line up with germline, which may come from a read error. This chain connects TRBV11-2 to TRBJ2-3; unclear D gene. There are 15 residues in the CDR3. CDR1 is SGHAT, CDR2 FQNNGV, per germline. The CDR3 is CASSQDRQATDTQYF. In DNA, the CDR3 is TGCGCCAGCAGCCAAGATCGGCAGGCCACAGATACGCAGTATTTT.

The rearrangement joins TRBV9 to TRBJ1-2; 7 nucleotides match TRBD1. The CDR3 length is 14 residues. With V trimmed by 4 bases and J by 5 bases, 8 bases remained unmatched. Germline CDR1 and CDR2: SGDLS and YYNGEE. Here the CDR3 reads CASSTNTGVYGYTF. The CDR3 DNA is TGTGCCAGCAGCACAAACACAGGGGTTTATGGCTACACCTTC.

The count of this clone is one. J is TRBJ2-7 and V is TRBV9; TRBD1 agrees at 7 bases. Germline V gene sequence: CDR1 SGDLS, CDR2 YYNGEE. This CDR3 has 13 residues. V shed 4 bases, J shed 3 bases, and the junction held 4 bases outside the gene matches. In DNA form, the CDR3 reads TGTGCCAGCAGCCATGGGACAGACTACGAGCAGTACTTC. Protein product: CASSHGTDYEQYF. Full variable domain (remainder filled in from reference TRBV9 and TRBJ2-7): DSGVTQTPKHLITATGQRVTLRCSPRSGDLSVYWYQQSLDQGLQFLIQYYNGEERAKGNILERFSAQQFPDLHSELNLSSLELGDSALYFCASSHGTDYEQYFGPGTRLTVT.

This sequence joins TRBV7-2 and TRBJ2-3; 12 bases match TRBD2. The V and J ends lost 5 bases and 2 bases, in that order; junction bases with no gene match: 8. The CDR3 totals 17 residues. Germline loops: CDR1 SGHTA, CDR2 FQGNSA. This chain's CDR3 is CASSTRLAGVNTDTQYF. The CDR3 bases are TGTGCCAGCAGCACCCGACTAGCGGGGGTTAACACAGATACGCAGTATTTT.

V gene TRBV7-8 combines with J gene TRBJ2-6, with D unresolved. The CDR3 loop spans 17 amino acids. Trimming stripped 1 base from V and 2 bases from J, with 12 bases between. The germline gives CDR1 SGHVS, CDR2 FQNEAQ. The CDR3: CASSLGFSRTGANVLTF. The CDR3 nucleotides read TGTGCCAGCAGCTTAGGCTTTAGTCGTACTGGGGCCAACGTCCTGACTTTC.

The chain joins TRBV6-5 to TRBJ1-2; 7 positions match TRBD1. Germline CDR1 reads MNHEY; CDR2 reads SVGAGI. There are 14 residues in the CDR3. The V segment lost 6 bases and the J segment 2 bases; nucleotides outside the gene matches: 6. Here the CDR3 reads CASRKLGQNYGYTF. The CDR3 DNA sequence: TGTGCCAGCAGAAAATTGGGACAGAACTATGGCTACACCTTC.

The chain is built from TRBV9 and TRBJ2-1; TRBD1 agrees at 9 bases. J was trimmed by 9 bases and V by 4 bases; bases with no gene match: 5. The CDR3 totals 13 residues. In germline, CDR1 is SGDLS, CDR2 YYNGEE. The CDR3 coding sequence is TGTGCCAGCAGCTCGGGACAGGGCATTGAGCAGTTCTTC. Its translation: CASSSGQGIEQFF.

This sequence joins TRBV6-5 and TRBJ2-5; 7 bases match TRBD1. This CDR3 is built from 14 residues. V trimming: 5 bases; J trimming: 5 bases; junction bases outside the gene matches: 8. CDR1 MNHEY and CDR2 SVGAGI come from the germline V gene. The CDR3 sequence is CASSNDRVYETQYF. The CDR3 nucleotides are TGTGCCAGCAGTAACGACAGGGTCTACGAGACCCAGTACTTC.

The chain uses TRBV6-1 and TRBJ1-2; D is undetermined. This CDR3 has 15 amino acids. From germline, CDR1 is MNHNS and CDR2 SASEGT. V was trimmed by 1 base and J by 0 bases, leaving 9 bases between them. CDR3 coding DNA: TGTGCCAGCAGTGAAGAACAGAAATCTAACTATGGCTACACCTTC. Protein: CASSEEQKSNYGYTF.

The chain combines TRBV5-1 with TRBJ2-1, with 9 bases that match TRBD2. Germline loops: CDR1 SGHRS, CDR2 YFSETQ. The CDR3 has 14 amino acids. V lost 6 bases to trimming and J lost 7 bases; unmatched junction nucleotides: 8. Here the CDR3 DNA reads TGCGCCAGCACTAGCGGGGACCCAGGAAATGAGCAGTTCTTC. Protein product: CASTSGDPGNEQFF.

This clone has just a few counts. This chain joins TRBV7-9 and TRBJ1-1, with D uncertain. CDR3 length equals 15 residues. The ends were cut back, 1 base at V and 0 bases at J, with 9 bases in the middle. Germline CDR1 and CDR2: SEHNR and FQNEAQ (reference sequence). DNA for the CDR3: TGTGCCAGCAGCTTAGATCCCGGGATGAACACTGAAGCTTTCTTT. Translated: CASSLDPGMNTEAFF.

The rearrangement uses TRBV7-9 and TRBJ1-2, with 7 bases lining up with TRBD1. V gave up 1 base and J gave up 3 bases; unmatched junction bases: 5. From germline, CDR1 is SEHNR and CDR2 FQNEAQ (reference sequence). CDR3 length: 15 amino acids. For the CDR3, the DNA is TGTGCCAGCAGCTTAGAAGGTACAGGGGACTATGGCTACACCTTC. It encodes CASSLEGTGDYGYTF.

CDR3 region: CASSQGRVLSGNTIYF. The DNA of the CDR3 is TGTGCCAGCAGCCAAGGAAGGGTTCTAAGTGGGAACACCATATATTTT. The rearrangement uses TRBV4-2 and TRBJ1-3; D ambiguous. V shed 1 base and J shed 7 bases, with 17 bases lying between them. The CDR3 has 16 amino acids. Germline lookup yields CDR1 LGHNA and CDR2 YNFKEQ.

The chain couples TRBV6-4 to TRBJ2-7, with 11 positions matching TRBD2. The junction had 6 bases not matched to a gene; V was cut back by 7 bases and J by 7 bases. The CDR3 runs to 13 residues. Per germline, CDR1 MRHNA and CDR2 SNTAGT. DNA for the CDR3: TGTGCCAGCATAGCGGGGGGGCCGTGGGAGCAGTACTTC. Amino acids: CASIAGGPWEQYF.

The genes are TRBV5-1 and TRBJ2-4, with 13 bases lining up with TRBD2. The CDR3 totals 15 residues. Germline V gives CDR1 SGHRS, CDR2 YFSETQ. The ends lost 3 bases at V and 7 bases at J; junction bases unmatched: 4. CDR3 protein: CASSWTSGGLNIQYF. The DNA of the CDR3 is TGCGCCAGCAGCTGGACTAGCGGGGGATTGAACATTCAGTACTTC. Looking up the rest from reference TRBV5-1 and TRBJ2-4 gives the full variable domain: KAGVTQTPRYLIKTRGQQVTLSCSPISGHRSVSWYQQTPGQGLQFLFEYFSETQRNKGNFPGRFSGRQFSNSRSEMNVSTLELGDSALYLCASSWTSGGLNIQYFGAGTRLSVL.